The clone carrying this T cell receptor beta chain was seen more than once but under ten times. TCRdb redid the calling of the RT-PCR reads with MiXCR, one entry per CDR3 protein. The top ten hold roughly 26% of the sample, which has more than 150,000 distinct CDR3 sequences, about 24% seen once. J gave up 1 base and V 3 bases, and 7 bases lay outside the gene matches. This CDR3 is 18 amino acids long. The record originates from a study of patients and donors after allogeneic stem cell transplantation. This chain joins TRBV12-3 or TRBV12-4 and TRBJ1-6, with TRBD1 matching over 9 bases. Source material: blood, either unsorted or a sorted T cell fraction (not recorded which). This TCR was sampled from a human donor who was either an allogeneic HSCT recipient or a stem cell or donor lymphocyte infusion donor (not recorded which). It is not recorded whose cells these are; they may come from a transplant donor. The CDR3 here is CASSFARQGDSYNSPLHF. CDR3 bases: TGTGCCAGCAGTTTCGCAAGACAGGGGGATTCCTATAATTCACCCCTCCACTTT.